This T cell receptor (beta chain) was identified during a study of blood T cell repertoires in COVID-19. The junction had 7 bases not matched to a gene; V was cut back by 0 bases and J by 4 bases. CDR3 size: 17 residues. Germline loops: CDR1 KGHSH, CDR2 LQKENI. Authors' methods: Using reference gene primer amplification, nucleated cell counts were estimated. Generated by immunoSEQ multiplex PCR, the TCRdb table keeps only in-frame clones and is missing some. V, J and clone size were drawn from that table, and D and trimming were deduced from the DNA. The sample consists of more than 150,000 clones, roughly 90% of them appearing once.

Sequencing input: peripheral blood. The TCR sequence derives from an older man with active or convalescent COVID-19. The rearrangement uses TRBV18 and TRBJ1-2; TRBD1 agrees at 11 bases. CDR3 nucleotide sequence: TGTGCCAGCTCACCACCCTCAGGACAGGGGGCTAGCTATGGCTACACCTTC. Translated, it gives CASSPPSGQGASYGYTF.